This record looks at one T cell receptor (beta chain) sequence and its context. This CDR3 spans 15 amino acids. Germline V gives CDR1 SGHTA, CDR2 FQGNSA. Trimming stripped 5 bases from V and 2 bases from J, with 14 bases between. TCRdb keeps only in-frame clones here, not all; method: immunoSEQ multiplex PCR. Of more than 65,000 clones in the sample, over 75% were seen once. This entry is derived from a study of technical replicates of blood from several donors. The sequencing sample was made of PBMCs. The clonotype originates from a human donor in good health. Some clones in this sample may be carry-over from other donors' samples. The J gene is TRBJ2-3, the V gene TRBV7-2, with D perhaps TRBD1 (6 bases). The DNA for the CDR3 is TGTGCCAGCAGCCTTAGACCAGGGGCCACAGATACGCAGTATTTT. The encoded protein is CASSLRPGATDTQYF. The whole variable domain, remainder taken from reference TRBV7-2 and TRBJ2-3, is GAGVSQSPSNKVTEKGKDVELRCDPISGHTALYWYRQSLGQGLEFLIYFQGNSAPDKSGLPSDRFSAERTGGSVSTLTIQRTQQEDSAVYLCASSLRPGATDTQYFGPGTRLTVL.